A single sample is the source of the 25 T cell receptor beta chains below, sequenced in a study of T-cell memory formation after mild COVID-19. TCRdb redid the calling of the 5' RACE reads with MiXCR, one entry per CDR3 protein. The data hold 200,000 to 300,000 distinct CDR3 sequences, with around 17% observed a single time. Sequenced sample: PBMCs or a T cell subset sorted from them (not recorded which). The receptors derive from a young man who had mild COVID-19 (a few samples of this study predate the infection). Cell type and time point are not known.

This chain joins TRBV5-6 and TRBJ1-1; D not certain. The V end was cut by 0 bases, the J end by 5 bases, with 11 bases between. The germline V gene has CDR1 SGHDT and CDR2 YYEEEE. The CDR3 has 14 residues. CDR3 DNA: TGTGCCAGCAGCTTGGGGGCTGGATGGACTGAAGCTTTCTTT. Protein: CASSLGAGWTEAFF. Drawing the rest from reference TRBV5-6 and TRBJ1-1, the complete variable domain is DAGVTQSPTHLIKTRGQQVTLRCSPKSGHDTVSWYQQALGQGPQFIFQYYEEEERQRGNFPDRFSGHQFPNYSSELNVNALLLGDSALYLCASSLGAGWTEAFFGQGTRLTVV.

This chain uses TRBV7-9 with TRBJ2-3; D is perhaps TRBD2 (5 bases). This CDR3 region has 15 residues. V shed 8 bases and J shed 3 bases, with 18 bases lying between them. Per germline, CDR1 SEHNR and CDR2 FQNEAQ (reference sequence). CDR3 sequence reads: CASLRAVGSTDTQYF. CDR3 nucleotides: TGTGCCAGCTTGAGGGCGGTTGGGTCAACAGATACGCAGTATTTT.

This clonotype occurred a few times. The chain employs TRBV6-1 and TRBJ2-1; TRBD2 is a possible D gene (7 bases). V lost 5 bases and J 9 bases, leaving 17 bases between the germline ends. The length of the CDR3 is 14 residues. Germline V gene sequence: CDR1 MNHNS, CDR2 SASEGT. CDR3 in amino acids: CASSQRGGFGEQFF. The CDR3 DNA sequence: TGTGCCAGCAGTCAAAGGGGGGGCTTCGGTGAGCAGTTCTTC.

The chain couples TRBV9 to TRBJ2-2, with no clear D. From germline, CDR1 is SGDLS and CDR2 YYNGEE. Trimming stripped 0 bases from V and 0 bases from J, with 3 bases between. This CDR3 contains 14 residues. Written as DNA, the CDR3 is TGTGCCAGCAGCGTAGATACGAACACCGGGGAGCTGTTTTTT. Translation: CASSVDTNTGELFF.

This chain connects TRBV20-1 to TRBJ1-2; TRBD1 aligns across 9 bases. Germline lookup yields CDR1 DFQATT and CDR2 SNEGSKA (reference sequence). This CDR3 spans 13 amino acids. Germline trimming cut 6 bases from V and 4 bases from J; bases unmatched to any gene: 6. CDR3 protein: CSARDRAGYGYTF. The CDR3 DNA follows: TGCAGTGCCAGGGACAGGGCAGGCTATGGCTACACCTTC.

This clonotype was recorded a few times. CDR3 in DNA: TGTGCCAGCAGCTTTCCGCCGAATGAGCAGTTCTTC. It codes for CASSFPPNEQFF. The chain recombines TRBV7-2 with TRBJ2-1; D unclear. The germline gives CDR1 SGHTA, CDR2 FQGNSA. The CDR3 length is 12 residues. With 3 bases removed from V and 7 bases from J, the gap between germline ends came to 7 bases. The full variable domain, its missing parts supplied by reference TRBV7-2 and TRBJ2-1, is GAGVSQSPSNKVTEKGKDVELRCDPISGHTALYWYRQSLGQGLEFLIYFQGNSAPDKSGLPSDRFSAERTGGSVSTLTIQRTQQEDSAVYLCASSFPPNEQFFGPGTRLTVL.

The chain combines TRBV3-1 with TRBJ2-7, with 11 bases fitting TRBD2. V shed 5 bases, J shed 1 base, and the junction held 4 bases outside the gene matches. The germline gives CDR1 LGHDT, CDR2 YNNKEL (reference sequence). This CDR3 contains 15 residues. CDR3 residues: CASSALAGGSYEQYF. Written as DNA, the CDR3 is TGTGCCAGCAGCGCCTTAGCGGGGGGGTCCTACGAGCAGTACTTC.

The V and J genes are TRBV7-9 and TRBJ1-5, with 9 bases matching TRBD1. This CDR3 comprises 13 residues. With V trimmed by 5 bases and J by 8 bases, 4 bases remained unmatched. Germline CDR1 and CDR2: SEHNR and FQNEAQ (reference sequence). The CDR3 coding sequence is TGTGCCAGCAGCATCCGGGACAGGGAGCCCCAGCATTTT. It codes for CASSIRDREPQHF.

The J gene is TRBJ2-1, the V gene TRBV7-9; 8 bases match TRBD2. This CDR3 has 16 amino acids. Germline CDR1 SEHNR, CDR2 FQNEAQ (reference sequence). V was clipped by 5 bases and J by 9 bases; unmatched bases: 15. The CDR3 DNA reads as TGTGCCAGCAGCCCTCTCCGGGGGGGAACCCTACTTGAGCAGTTCTTC. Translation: CASSPLRGGTLLEQFF.

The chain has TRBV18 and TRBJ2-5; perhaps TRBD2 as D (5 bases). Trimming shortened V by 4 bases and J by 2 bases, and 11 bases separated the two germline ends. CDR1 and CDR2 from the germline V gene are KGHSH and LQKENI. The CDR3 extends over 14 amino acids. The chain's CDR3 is CASSLRLTQETQYF. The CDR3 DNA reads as TGTGCCAGCTCACTCCGACTAACTCAAGAGACCCAGTACTTC.

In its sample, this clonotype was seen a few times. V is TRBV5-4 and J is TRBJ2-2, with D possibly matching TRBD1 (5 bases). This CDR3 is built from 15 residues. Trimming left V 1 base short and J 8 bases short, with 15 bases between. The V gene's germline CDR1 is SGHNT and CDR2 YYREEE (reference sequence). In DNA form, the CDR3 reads TGTGCCAGCAGCTTGTTTACAGGTCGCGCGGGGGAGCTGTTTTTT. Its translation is CASSLFTGRAGELFF.

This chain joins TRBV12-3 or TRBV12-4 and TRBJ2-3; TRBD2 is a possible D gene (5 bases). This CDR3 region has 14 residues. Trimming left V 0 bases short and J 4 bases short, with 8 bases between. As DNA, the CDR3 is TGTGCCAGCAGTTTAGCGGTGGAGGCAGATACGCAGTATTTT. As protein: CASSLAVEADTQYF.

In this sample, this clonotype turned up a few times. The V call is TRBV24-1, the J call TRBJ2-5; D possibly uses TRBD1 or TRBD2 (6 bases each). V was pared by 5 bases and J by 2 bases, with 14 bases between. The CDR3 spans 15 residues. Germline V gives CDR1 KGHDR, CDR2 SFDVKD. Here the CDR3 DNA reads TGTGCCACCAGTGTAGGGGGGACCGGACAAGAGACCCAGTACTTC. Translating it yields CATSVGGTGQETQYF.

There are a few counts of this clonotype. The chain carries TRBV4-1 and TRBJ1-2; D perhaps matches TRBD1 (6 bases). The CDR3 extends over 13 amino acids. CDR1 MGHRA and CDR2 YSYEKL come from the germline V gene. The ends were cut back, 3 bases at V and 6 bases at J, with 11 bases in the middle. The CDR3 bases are TGCGCCAGCAGCCAGATGGACAGCGATGGCTACACCTTC. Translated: CASSQMDSDGYTF.

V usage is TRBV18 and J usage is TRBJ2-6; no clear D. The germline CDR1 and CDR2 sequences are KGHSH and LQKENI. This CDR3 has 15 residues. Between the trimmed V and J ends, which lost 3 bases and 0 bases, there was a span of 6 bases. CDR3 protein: CASSPAISGANVLTF. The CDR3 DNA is TGTGCCAGCTCACCGGCGATCTCTGGGGCCAACGTCCTGACTTTC. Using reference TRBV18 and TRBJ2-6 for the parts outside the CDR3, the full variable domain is NAGVMQNPRHLVRRRGQEARLRCSPMKGHSHVYWYRQLPEEGLKFMVYLQKENIIDESGMPKERFSAEFPKEGPSILRIQQVVRGDSAAYFCASSPAISGANVLTFGAGSRLTVL.

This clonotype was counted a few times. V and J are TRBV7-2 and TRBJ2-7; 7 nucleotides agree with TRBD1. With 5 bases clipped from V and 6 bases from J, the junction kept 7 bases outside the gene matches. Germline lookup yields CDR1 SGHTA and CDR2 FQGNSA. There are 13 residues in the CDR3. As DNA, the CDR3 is TGTGCCAGCAGCCCACGGCCAGGGGGCGAGCAGTACTTC. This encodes CASSPRPGGEQYF.

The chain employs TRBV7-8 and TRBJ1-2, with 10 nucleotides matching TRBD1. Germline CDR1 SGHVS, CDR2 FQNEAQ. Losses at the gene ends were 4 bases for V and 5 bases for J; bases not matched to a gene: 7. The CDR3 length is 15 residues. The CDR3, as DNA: TGTGCCAGCAGCTCCAGGACAGGGGGGGAATATGGCTACACCTTC. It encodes CASSSRTGGEYGYTF. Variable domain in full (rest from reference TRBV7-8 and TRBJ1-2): GAGVSQSPRYKVAKRGQDVALRCDPISGHVSLFWYQQALGQGPEFLTYFQNEAQLDKSGLPSDRFFAERPEGSVSTLKIQRTQQEDSAVYLCASSSRTGGEYGYTFGSGTRLTVV.

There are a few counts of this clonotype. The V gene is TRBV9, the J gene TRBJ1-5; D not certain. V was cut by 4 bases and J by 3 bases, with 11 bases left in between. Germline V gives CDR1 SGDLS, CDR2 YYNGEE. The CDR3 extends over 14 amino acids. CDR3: CASSPARPNQPQHF. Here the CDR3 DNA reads TGTGCCAGCAGCCCTGCCAGACCCAATCAGCCCCAGCATTTT.

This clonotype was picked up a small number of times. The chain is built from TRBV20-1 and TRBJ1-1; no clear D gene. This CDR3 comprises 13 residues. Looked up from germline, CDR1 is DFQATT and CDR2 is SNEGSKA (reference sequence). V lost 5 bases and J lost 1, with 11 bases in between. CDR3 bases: TGCAGTGCTGCCTCGCAGAAGAACACTGAAGCTTTCTTT. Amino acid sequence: CSAASQKNTEAFF.

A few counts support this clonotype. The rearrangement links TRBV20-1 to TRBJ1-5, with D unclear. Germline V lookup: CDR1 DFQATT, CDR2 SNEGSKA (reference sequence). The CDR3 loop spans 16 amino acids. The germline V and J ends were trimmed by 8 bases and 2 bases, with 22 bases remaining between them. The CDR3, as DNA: TGCAGTCTTAGGAAGAGAGCAGGATGGGGCAATCAGCCCCAGCATTTT. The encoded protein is CSLRKRAGWGNQPQHF.

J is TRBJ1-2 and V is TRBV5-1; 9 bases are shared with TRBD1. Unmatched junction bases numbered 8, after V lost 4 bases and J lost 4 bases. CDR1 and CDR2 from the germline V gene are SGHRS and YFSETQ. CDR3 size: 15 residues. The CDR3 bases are TGCGCCAGCAGCCAAGGACAGGGGTCCCTCTATGGCTACACCTTC. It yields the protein CASSQGQGSLYGYTF.

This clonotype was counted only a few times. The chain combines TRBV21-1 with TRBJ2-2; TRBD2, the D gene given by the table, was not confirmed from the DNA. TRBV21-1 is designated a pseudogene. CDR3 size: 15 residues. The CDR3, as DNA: TGTGCCAGCTTGGGAGGGGGGATTGGAGCCGGGGAGCTGTTTTTT. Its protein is CASLGGGIGAGELFF.

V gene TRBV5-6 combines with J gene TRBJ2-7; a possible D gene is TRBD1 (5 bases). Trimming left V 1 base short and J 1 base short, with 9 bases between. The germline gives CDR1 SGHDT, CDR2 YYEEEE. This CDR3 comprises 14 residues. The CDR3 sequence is CASSLLQASYEQYV. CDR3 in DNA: TGTGCCAGCAGCTTGCTACAGGCATCCTACGAGCAGTACGTC.

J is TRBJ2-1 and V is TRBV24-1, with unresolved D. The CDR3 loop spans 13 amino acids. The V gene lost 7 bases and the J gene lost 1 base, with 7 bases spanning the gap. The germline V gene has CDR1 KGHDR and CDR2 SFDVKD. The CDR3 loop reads CATRDPSYNEQFF. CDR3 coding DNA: TGTGCCACCAGAGACCCTTCCTACAATGAGCAGTTCTTC.

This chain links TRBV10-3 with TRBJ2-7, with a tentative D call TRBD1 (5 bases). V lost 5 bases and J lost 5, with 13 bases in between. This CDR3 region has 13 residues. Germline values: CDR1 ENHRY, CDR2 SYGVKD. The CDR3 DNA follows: TGTGCCATCAGTTCGGCAGGGCGAGACGAGCAGTACTTC. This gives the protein CAISSAGRDEQYF.